The clone carrying this T cell receptor beta chain has ten or more counts. Antigen specificity is unknown. The sample comes from a study of T cells in Graves' hyperthyroidism and ophthalmopathy. Points from the study as a whole: Separation of ophthalmopathy from stable hyperthyroidism was achieved by a 13 V-J model. Most clonotypes expanded in thyroid above 0.001 were likewise present in blood. Ophthalmopathy, which appeared later, was predicted by the model a median approximately 6 months before onset.

Germline CDR1 reads SGHRS; CDR2 reads YFSETQ. The CDR3 runs 14 residues. V shed 1 base and J shed 2 bases, with 10 bases lying between them. Aged 18 to 65, the patients had hyperthyroidism that was newly diagnosed and had lasted under 2 months. Template material for amplifying TCR beta CDR3 regions consisted of RNA transcripts. TCR CDR3 underwent first-round RT-PCR with the HTBI primer set. In TCRdb, the multiplex PCR reads were re-called with MiXCR into one record per CDR3 protein. The sample shows hundreds of thousands of distinct CDR3 sequences, approximately 36% of them seen only once. The rearrangement links TRBV5-1 to TRBJ2-7; D gene unclear. Sequenced sample: blood. The source of this sequence is a woman in her thirties or forties with Graves' hyperthyroidism. Here the CDR3 reads CASSLNSATYEQYF. CDR3 bases: TGCGCCAGCAGCTTGAACAGCGCTACCTACGAGCAGTACTTC.